The clone carrying this T cell receptor (beta chain) was observed a few times. Libraries were prepared by immunoSEQ multiplex PCR; TCRdb keeps only in-frame clonotypes and omits some of them. This table holds roughly 550,000 clones, approximately 80% found once. The sample comes from a study of shared T cell receptors in the human thymus. Germline CDR1 is LGHNA and CDR2 is YSLEER. Trimming stripped 4 bases from V and 3 bases from J, with 13 bases between. The CDR3 is made up of 14 amino acids. The data also belong to a second study, concerning human thymus T cells. That report notes: Each of the donors was a healthy Finnish infant who was undergoing open corrective cardiac surgery for congenital heart defects. Related reports documented highly overlapping thymic repertoires among unrelated individuals.

The J gene is TRBJ2-7, the V gene TRBV4-3; a possible D gene is TRBD2 (6 bases). The origin of this receptor is a boy younger than two with a congenital heart defect. Sequenced sample: thymocytes. The CDR3 protein is CASSPGGKSYEQYF. Written as DNA, the CDR3 is TGCGCCAGCAGCCCTGGGGGGAAGAGCTACGAGCAGTACTTC.